Listed here are 8 T cell receptor beta chains from one sample, sequenced in a study of STAT3 mutations in large granular lymphocyte leukemia. The protocol was immunoSEQ multiplex PCR, while the TCRdb copy is restricted to in-frame clones and leaves out a portion. The sample includes about 1,800 clones, 29% of them seen just once. Study results and caveats: Every T-LGLL patient had at least one immunodominant TCRbeta clonotype.

No cognate antigen is known for these TCRs. Sequencing used peripheral blood mononuclear cells. These receptors originate from a male patient between 50 and 60 years old with T-cell large granular lymphocyte leukemia. Some clones in this sample may be carry-over from other donors' samples.

The genes are TRBV6-6 and TRBJ2-7; D is uncertain. V lost 6 bases, J lost 5 bases, and 17 bases lay in between. The germline V gene has CDR1 MNHNY and CDR2 SVGAGI (reference sequence). CDR3 length equals 14 residues. CDR3 bases: TGTGCCAGCAGCGAGCCAACCTCCTGGCACGAGCAGTACTTC. The encoded protein is CASSEPTSWHEQYF.

The genes are TRBV27 and TRBJ2-7; TRBD2 agrees at 8 bases. Trimming removed 4 bases from V and 7 bases from J; junction bases left unmatched: 6. Germline V gene data show CDR1 as MNHEY and CDR2 as SMNVEV (reference sequence). The CDR3 is 13 amino acids. In DNA, the CDR3 is TGTGCCAGCAGTTCGACTAGCGAGGGAGAGCAGTACTTC. This translates into CASSSTSEGEQYF.

As to this clone: The junction does not match germline at one end; this may be a read error. This sequence joins TRBV6-1 and TRBJ1-5, with TRBD1 as a possible D gene (5 bases). Germline V CDR1 and CDR2: MNHNS, SASEGT. CDR3 length equals 15 residues. The CDR3 reads CASNENDWGSQPQHF. The CDR3 coding sequence is TGTGCCAGCAATGAAAACGATTGGGGGTCCCAGCCCCAGCATTTT.

The J gene is TRBJ2-5, the V gene TRBV7-9, with 13 bases identical to TRBD2. This CDR3 comprises 17 residues. V shed 4 bases and J 4 bases; nucleotides not matched to a gene: 9. Looked up from germline, CDR1 is SEHNR and CDR2 is FQNEAQ (reference sequence). CDR3 bases: TGTGCCAGCAGCTCCCGGACACTAGCGGGAGGGGTAGAGACCCAGTACTTC. Encoded protein: CASSSRTLAGGVETQYF.

The chain carries TRBV5-1 and TRBJ2-7; TRBD1 might be the D (6 bases). With 3 bases removed from V and 6 bases from J, the gap between germline ends came to 25 bases. The CDR3 runs to 17 residues. Germline V gene sequence: CDR1 SGHRS, CDR2 YFSETQ. CDR3 sequence (DNA): TGCGCCAGCAGCTCCCGTTGGGGGCTAAAGGACGTCGCCGAGCAGTACTTC. This gives the protein CASSSRWGLKDVAEQYF.

This clone turned up a few times. The chain recombines TRBV10-3 with TRBJ2-7, with a weak D call TRBD2 (6 bases). The V end lost 10 bases, the J end lost 5 bases, and 21 bases lay between the germline ends. The length of the CDR3 is 14 residues. CDR1 ENHRY and CDR2 SYGVKD come from the germline V gene. CDR3 in DNA: TGTGCCACCAGCGGACCGGGGGTGGGCGACGAGCAGTACTTC. Translation: CATSGPGVGDEQYF.

V usage is TRBV18 and J usage is TRBJ2-4, with 7 positions matching TRBD1. With 5 bases clipped from V and 0 bases from J, the junction kept 7 bases outside the gene matches. Germline V gives CDR1 KGHSH, CDR2 LQKENI. The CDR3 sequence is 16 residues long. DNA for the CDR3: TGTGCCAGCTCATCCGACAGGGACATAGCCAAAAACATTCAGTACTTC. Amino acids: CASSSDRDIAKNIQYF.

The chain has TRBV5-1 and TRBJ2-1; D perhaps matches TRBD2 (6 bases). The V end was cut by 3 bases, the J end by 4 bases, with 14 bases between. There are 15 residues in the CDR3. The V gene's germline CDR1 is SGHRS and CDR2 YFSETQ. The CDR3 DNA reads TGCGCCAGCAGCTCCTCCGGGACTGAATACAATGAGCAGTTCTTC. The encoded protein is CASSSSGTEYNEQFF.